This entry describes one T cell receptor (beta chain). Its specificity is not known. Germline CDR1 is SNHLY and CDR2 is FYNNEI. V lost 8 bases, J lost 0 bases, and 9 bases stayed unmatched. CDR3 length: 15 residues. TCRdb ran MiXCR on the multiplex PCR reads and lists one entry per CDR3 protein. The table lists 200,000 or so distinct CDR3 sequences, 25% to 40% of them singletons. The data are from a study of breast tumors, draining lymph nodes, adjacent tissues. Study-level findings and limits: Tumors had less TCR diversity than lymph nodes, more than nontumor tissue. Most tumor T cells seemingly derive from lymph node, then expand in tumor. Luminal-like breast cancer showed significantly higher tumor–nontumor repertoire similarity than basal-like. Data only fit, rather than demonstrated, lymph node origin of most tumor T cells.

Breast cancer patients provided tissue from their axillary draining lymph nodes. The receptor comes from a female donor with breast cancer. Some clones in this sample may be carry-over from other donors' samples. This chain links TRBV2 with TRBJ1-2; 7 bases are shared with TRBD1. The material sequenced was axillary lymph node tissue. The CDR3 region has the DNA TGTGCCAGCGACTGGGGACAGAGACCTAACTATGGCTACACCTTC. As protein: CASDWGQRPNYGYTF. Full variable domain (remainder filled in from reference TRBV2 and TRBJ1-2): EPEVTQTPSHQVTQMGQEVILRCVPISNHLYFYWYRQILGQKVEFLVSFYNNEISEKSEIFDDQFSVERPDGSNFTLKIRSTKLEDSAMYFCASDWGQRPNYGYTFGSGTRLTVV.